The sequence of this T cell receptor beta chain was determined in a study of response to subunit inactivated influenza vaccine. Study outcomes and limitations: Each seasonal influenza vaccination recruits few new T cells, the authors suggested.

This clonotype was recorded many times. Its antigen is unknown. TCRdb re-analysed the RT-PCR reads in MiXCR, keeping a single row per CDR3 protein. The top ten clones hold roughly 11% of a sample with about 780,000 distinct CDR3 sequences, around a sixth of them seen once. Germline loops: CDR1 DFQATT, CDR2 SNEGSKA (reference sequence). Trimming left V 5 bases short and J 4 bases short, with 11 bases between. This CDR3 has 13 residues. The chain uses TRBV20-1 and TRBJ1-4, with D possibly TRBD1 on 5 matching bases. This specimen consisted of PBMCs from blood, obtained less than 6 days after vaccination. The sequence was obtained from a man aged 45-60 years who received an inactivated influenza vaccine. CDR3 sequence (DNA): TGCAGTGCTTCCGGGACGGTTAATGAAAAACTGTTTTTT. Translated: CSASGTVNEKLFF.